These 8 T cell receptor beta chains came from one sample sequenced in a study of shared clonotypes between healthy human individuals. The data were produced by immunoSEQ multiplex PCR, yet TCRdb's version contains in-frame clones alone and is incomplete. The sample contains 650,000 to 750,000 clones, about two thirds of which appear only once. The specimen was memory CD4+ T cells sorted from blood. Stated subset: CD45RA-negative fraction. These receptor sequences come from a young woman in good health.

This chain connects TRBV6-1 to TRBJ1-2; no clear D gene. Germline CDR1 is MNHNS and CDR2 is SASEGT. This CDR3 is built from 12 residues. The CDR3 loop is CDKPRSWSDYTF. The CDR3 coding sequence is TGTGACAAGCCTAGGAGCTGGTCAGACTACACCTTC.

The V call is TRBV7-2, the J call TRBJ2-3; 9 bases fit TRBD1. Germline CDR1 is SGHTA and CDR2 is FQGNSA. This CDR3 is 15 amino acids long. Trimming removed 5 bases from V and 2 bases from J; junction bases left unmatched: 5. CDR3: CASSPGTGTTDTQYF. The CDR3 nucleotides are TGTGCCAGCAGCCCCGGGACAGGGACCACAGATACGCAGTATTTT.

The chain joins TRBV20-1 to TRBJ2-5; D not resolved. TRBJ2-7 explains the end of the DNA better; the J call may be wrong. This CDR3 has 11 residues. Germline CDR1 and CDR2: DFQATT and SNEGSKA (reference sequence). The CDR3 loop is CSARGLREQYF. CDR3 bases: TGCAGTGCTAGAGGGCTACGCGAGCAGTACTTC.

The DNA for the CDR3 is TGTGCCAGCAGCTTAGGGACATTTAACACTGAAGCTTTCTTT. Amino acid sequence: CASSLGTFNTEAFF. The chain uses TRBV11-2 and TRBJ1-1; tentatively, D is TRBD1 (5 bases). The CDR3 sequence is 14 residues long. The V end was cut by 1 base, the J end by 2 bases, with 8 bases between. CDR1 and CDR2 from the germline V gene are SGHAT and FQNNGV.

The rearrangement links TRBV2 to TRBJ2-3, with 9 nucleotides matching TRBD2. Unmatched junction bases numbered 6, after V lost 2 bases and J lost 0 bases. This CDR3 spans 17 amino acids. CDR1 and CDR2 (germline): SNHLY, FYNNEI. The CDR3 sequence is CASSEYSLAGSTDTQYF. CDR3 DNA sequence: TGTGCCAGCAGTGAATATAGTCTAGCGGGAAGCACAGATACGCAGTATTTT.

This clone was observed a few times. The same CDR3 also results from other DNA sequences found in this sample. The CDR3 coding sequence is TGTGCCAGCTCCCTAAACCACGAGCAGTACTTC. Translation: CASSLNHEQYF. V gene TRBV18 combines with J gene TRBJ2-7; D not resolved. Germline V lookup: CDR1 KGHSH, CDR2 LQKENI. Trimming took off 6 bases at V and 5 bases at J, with 8 bases between the two ends. The CDR3 loop spans 11 amino acids.

CDR3 amino acids: CASQSDSQNTEAFF. CDR3 sequence (DNA): TGTGCCAGCCAGTCAGACAGTCAGAACACTGAAGCTTTCTTT. V is TRBV18 and J is TRBJ1-1, with D possibly TRBD1 on 5 matching bases. The CDR3 consists of 14 residues. Germline lookup yields CDR1 KGHSH and CDR2 LQKENI. V was trimmed by 8 bases and J by 1 base, leaving 14 bases between them.

The chain has TRBV7-9 and TRBJ2-7; no reliable D call. Germline loops: CDR1 SEHNR, CDR2 FQNEAQ (reference sequence). The CDR3 contains 14 residues. V was cut by 1 base and J by 2 bases, with 9 bases left in between. The CDR3 DNA reads as TGTGCCAGCAGCTTAGAGGAAACTACCTACGAGCAGTACTTC. Its translation: CASSLEETTYEQYF.